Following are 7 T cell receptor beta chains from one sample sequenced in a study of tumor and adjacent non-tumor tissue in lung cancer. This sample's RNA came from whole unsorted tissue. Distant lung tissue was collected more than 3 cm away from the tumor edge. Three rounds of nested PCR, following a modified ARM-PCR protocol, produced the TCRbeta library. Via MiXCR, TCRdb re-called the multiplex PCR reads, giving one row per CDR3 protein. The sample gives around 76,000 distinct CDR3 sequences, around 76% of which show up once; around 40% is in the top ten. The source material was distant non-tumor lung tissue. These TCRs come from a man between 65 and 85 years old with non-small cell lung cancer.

Here the CDR3 reads CASSLSPGVVGDSYEQYF. DNA for the CDR3: TGTGCCAGCAGTTTGTCCCCTGGGGTAGTGGGAGACTCCTACGAGCAGTACTTC. The chain links TRBV28 to TRBJ2-7; D is possibly TRBD2 (5 bases). This CDR3 comprises 18 residues. Germline V CDR1 and CDR2: MDHEN, SYDVKM. Trimming removed 3 bases from V and 0 bases from J, with 21 bases in between.

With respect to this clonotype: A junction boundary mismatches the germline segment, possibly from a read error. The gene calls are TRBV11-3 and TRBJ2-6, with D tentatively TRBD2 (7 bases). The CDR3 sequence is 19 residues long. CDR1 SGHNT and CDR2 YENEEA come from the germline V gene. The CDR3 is CAGSRDVGGAQSGANVLTF. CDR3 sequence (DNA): TGTGCCGGCAGCCGTGACGTTGGGGGGGCACAGTCTGGGGCCAACGTCCTGACTTTC.

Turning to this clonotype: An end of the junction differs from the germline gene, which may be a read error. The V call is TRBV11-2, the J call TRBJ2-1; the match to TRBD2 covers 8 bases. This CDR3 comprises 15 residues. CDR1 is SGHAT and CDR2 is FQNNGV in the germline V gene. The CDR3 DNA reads TGTGCCAGCAGCACTAGCGGACTCTCATACAATGAGGAGTTCTTC. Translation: CASSTSGLSYNEEFF. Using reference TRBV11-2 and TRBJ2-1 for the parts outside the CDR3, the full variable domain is EAGVAQSPRYKIIEKRQSVAFWCNPISGHATLYWYQQILGQGPKLLIQFQNNGVVDDSQLPKDRFSAERLKGVDSTLKIQPAKLEDSAVYLCASSTSGLSYNEEFFGPGTRLTVL.

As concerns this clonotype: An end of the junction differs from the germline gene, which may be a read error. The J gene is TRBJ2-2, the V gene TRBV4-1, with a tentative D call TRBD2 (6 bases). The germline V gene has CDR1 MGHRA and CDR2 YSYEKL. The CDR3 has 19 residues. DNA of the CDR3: TGCGCCAGCAGCCAAGTTTCATTTTGGGCGGGACCAGTTACCGGGGAACTGTTTTTT. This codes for CASSQVSFWAGPVTGELFF.

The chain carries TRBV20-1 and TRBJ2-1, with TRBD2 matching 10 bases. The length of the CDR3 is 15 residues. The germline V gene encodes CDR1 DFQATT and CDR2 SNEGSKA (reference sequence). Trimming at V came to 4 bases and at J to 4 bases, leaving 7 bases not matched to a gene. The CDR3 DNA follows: TGCAGTGCTATGGGGAGCGGGAGGGGGTACAATGAGCAGTTCTTC. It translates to CSAMGSGRGYNEQFF.

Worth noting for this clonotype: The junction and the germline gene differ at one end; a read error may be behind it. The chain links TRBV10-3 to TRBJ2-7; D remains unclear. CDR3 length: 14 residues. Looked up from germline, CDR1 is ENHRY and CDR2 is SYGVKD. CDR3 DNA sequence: TGTGCCATCAGTGAGGGTAGCCATGGCTACGAGCACTACTTC. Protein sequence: CAISEGSHGYEHYF.

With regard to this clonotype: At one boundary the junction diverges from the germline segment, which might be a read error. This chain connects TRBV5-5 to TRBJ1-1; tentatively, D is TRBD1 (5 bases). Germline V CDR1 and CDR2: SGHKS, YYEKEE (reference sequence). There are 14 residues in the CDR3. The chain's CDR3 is CSSNLDITNTEAFF. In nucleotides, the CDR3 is TGTTCCAGCAACCTGGACATCACGAACACTGAAGCTTTCTTT.